This T cell receptor (beta chain) was recovered during a study of Graves' ophthalmopathy and Graves' hyperthyroidism. V dropped 5 bases and J dropped 0 bases, with 16 bases sitting between them. The CDR3 sequence is 16 residues long. The germline V gene has CDR1 MNHEY and CDR2 SVGEGT. In its sample, this clonotype was seen a few times. RNA transcripts provided the template for amplifying TCR beta CDR3 regions. Second-round multiplex PCR followed a first-round RT-PCR using HTBI primers. MiXCR, run by TCRdb on the multiplex PCR reads, gives a single entry per CDR3 protein. This sample has 350,000 to 400,000 distinct CDR3 sequences; around 16% occur once, and the top ten carry approximately 1.4%.

Material for sequencing was peripheral blood. V gene TRBV6-2 or TRBV6-3 combines with J gene TRBJ1-1; the D gene is possibly TRBD1 (5 bases). This TCR derives from a woman aged 18 to 35 with Graves' ophthalmopathy. The CDR3 bases are TGTGCCAGCAGTGCCGGGACGGTCGATTTGAACACTGAAGCTTTCTTT. Residues: CASSAGTVDLNTEAFF.